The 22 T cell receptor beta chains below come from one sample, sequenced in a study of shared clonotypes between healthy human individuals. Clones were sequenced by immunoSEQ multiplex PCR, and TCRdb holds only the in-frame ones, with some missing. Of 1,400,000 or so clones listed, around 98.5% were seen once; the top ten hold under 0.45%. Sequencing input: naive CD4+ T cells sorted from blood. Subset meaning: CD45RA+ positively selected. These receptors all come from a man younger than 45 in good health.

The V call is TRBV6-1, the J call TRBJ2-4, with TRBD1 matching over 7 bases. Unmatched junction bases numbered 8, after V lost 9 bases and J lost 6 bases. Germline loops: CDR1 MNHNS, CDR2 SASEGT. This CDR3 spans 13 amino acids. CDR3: CASTQGSGNIQYF. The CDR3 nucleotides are TGTGCCAGTACACAGGGGTCAGGAAACATTCAGTACTTC.

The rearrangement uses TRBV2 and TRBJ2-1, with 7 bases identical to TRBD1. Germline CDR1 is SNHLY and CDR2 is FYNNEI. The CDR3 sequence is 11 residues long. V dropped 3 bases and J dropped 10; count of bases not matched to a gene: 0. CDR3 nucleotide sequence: TGTGCCAGCAGTGAGGACAGGGAGCAGTTCTTC. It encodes CASSEDREQFF.

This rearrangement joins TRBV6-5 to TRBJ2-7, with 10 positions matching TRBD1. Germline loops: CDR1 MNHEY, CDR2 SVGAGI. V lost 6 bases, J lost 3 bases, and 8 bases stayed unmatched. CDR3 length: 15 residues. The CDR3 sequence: CASRPHGDRGYEQYF. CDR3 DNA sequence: TGTGCCAGCAGACCCCACGGGGACAGGGGCTACGAGCAGTACTTC.

CDR3 loop: CASSFDRAGHEQYF. The CDR3 region has the DNA TGTGCCAGCAGCTTTGACAGGGCTGGGCACGAGCAGTACTTC. V usage is TRBV5-4 and J usage is TRBJ2-7; 7 nucleotides line up with TRBD1. Per the germline V gene, CDR1 is SGHNT and CDR2 is YYREEE (reference sequence). The trim removed 2 bases at V and 5 bases at J, leaving 7 bases unmatched. The CDR3 totals 14 residues.

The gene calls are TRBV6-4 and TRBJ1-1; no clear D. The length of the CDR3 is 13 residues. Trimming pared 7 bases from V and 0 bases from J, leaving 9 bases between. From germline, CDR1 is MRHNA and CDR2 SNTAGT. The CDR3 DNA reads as TGTGCCAGCAAGAAAACAGTGAACACTGAAGCTTTCTTT. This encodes CASKKTVNTEAFF.

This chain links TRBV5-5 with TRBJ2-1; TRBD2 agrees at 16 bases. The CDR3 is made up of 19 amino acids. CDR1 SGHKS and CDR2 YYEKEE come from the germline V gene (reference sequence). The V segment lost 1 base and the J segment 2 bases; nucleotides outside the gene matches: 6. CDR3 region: CASSLWGTSGREAYNEQFF. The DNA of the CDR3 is TGTGCCAGCAGCTTGTGGGGGACTAGCGGGAGGGAAGCCTACAATGAGCAGTTCTTC.

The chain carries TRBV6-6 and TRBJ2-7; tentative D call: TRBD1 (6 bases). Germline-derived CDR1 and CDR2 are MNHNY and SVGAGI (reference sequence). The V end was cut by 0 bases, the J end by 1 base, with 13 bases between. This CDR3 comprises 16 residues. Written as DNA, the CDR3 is TGTGCCAGCAGTTACTCGGTACAGGGTTATTCCTACGAGCAGTACTTC. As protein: CASSYSVQGYSYEQYF.

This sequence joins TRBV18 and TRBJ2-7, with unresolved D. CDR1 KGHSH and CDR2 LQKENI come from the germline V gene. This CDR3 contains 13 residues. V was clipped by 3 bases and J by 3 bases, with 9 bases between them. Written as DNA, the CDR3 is TGTGCCAGCTCACCTCAGAAGATCTACGAGCAGTACTTC. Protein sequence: CASSPQKIYEQYF. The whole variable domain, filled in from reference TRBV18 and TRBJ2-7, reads NAGVMQNPRHLVRRRGQEARLRCSPMKGHSHVYWYRQLPEEGLKFMVYLQKENIIDESGMPKERFSAEFPKEGPSILRIQQVVRGDSAAYFCASSPQKIYEQYFGPGTRLTVT.

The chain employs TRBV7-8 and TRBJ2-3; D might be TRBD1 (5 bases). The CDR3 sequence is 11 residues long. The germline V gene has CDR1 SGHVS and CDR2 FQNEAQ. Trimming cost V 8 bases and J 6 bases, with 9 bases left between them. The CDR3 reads CASGKGDTQYF. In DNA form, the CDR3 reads TGTGCCAGCGGGAAGGGGGATACGCAGTATTTT.

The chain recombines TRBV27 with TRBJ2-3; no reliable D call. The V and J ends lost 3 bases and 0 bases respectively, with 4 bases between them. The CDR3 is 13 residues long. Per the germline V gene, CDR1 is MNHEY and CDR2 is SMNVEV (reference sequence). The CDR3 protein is CASSLLSTDTQYF. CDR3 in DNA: TGTGCCAGCAGTTTGTTAAGCACAGATACGCAGTATTTT.

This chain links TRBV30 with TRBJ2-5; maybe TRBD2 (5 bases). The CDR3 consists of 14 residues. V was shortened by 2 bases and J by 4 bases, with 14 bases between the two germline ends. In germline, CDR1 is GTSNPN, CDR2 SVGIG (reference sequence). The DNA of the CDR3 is TGTGCCTGGAGTACGCGAAGTGGAGGAGAGACCCAGTACTTC. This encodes CAWSTRSGGETQYF.

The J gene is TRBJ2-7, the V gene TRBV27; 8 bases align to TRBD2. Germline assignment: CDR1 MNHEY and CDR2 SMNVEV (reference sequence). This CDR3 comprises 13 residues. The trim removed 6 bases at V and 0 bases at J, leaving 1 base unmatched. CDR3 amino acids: CASRGTSSYEQYF. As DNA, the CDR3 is TGTGCCAGCAGGGGGACTAGCTCCTACGAGCAGTACTTC.

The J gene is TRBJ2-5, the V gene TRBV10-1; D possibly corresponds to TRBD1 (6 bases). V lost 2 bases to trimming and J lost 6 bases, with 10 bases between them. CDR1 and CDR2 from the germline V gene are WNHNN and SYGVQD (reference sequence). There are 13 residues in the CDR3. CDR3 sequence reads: CASSETGIQTQYF. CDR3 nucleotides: TGCGCCAGCAGTGAGACAGGGATACAGACCCAGTACTTC.

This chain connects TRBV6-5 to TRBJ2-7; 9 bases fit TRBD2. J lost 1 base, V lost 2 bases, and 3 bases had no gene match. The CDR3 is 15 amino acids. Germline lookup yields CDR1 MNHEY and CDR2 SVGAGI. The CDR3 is CASSYSGGPSYEQYF. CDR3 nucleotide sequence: TGTGCCAGCAGTTACAGCGGGGGGCCGTCCTACGAGCAGTACTTC.

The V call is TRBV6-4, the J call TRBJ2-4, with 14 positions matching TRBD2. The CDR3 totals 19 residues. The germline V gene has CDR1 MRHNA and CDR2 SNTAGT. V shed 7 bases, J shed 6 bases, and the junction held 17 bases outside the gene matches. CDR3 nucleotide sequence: TGTGCCAGCACTATTTTTGAGGGACTAGCGGGAGTTTATCGAAACATTCAGTACTTC. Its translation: CASTIFEGLAGVYRNIQYF.

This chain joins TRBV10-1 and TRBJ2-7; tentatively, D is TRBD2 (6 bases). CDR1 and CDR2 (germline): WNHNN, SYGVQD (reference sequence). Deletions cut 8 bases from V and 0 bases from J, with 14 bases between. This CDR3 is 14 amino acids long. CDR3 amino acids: CASDSGGDSYEQYF. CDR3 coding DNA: TGCGCCAGCGATAGCGGAGGAGACTCCTACGAGCAGTACTTC.

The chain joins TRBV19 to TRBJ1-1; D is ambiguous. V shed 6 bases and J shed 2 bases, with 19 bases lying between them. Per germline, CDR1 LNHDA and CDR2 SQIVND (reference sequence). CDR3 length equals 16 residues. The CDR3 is CASSPTWLGSNTEAFF. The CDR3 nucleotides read TGTGCCAGTAGCCCAACGTGGCTGGGGTCTAACACTGAAGCTTTCTTT.

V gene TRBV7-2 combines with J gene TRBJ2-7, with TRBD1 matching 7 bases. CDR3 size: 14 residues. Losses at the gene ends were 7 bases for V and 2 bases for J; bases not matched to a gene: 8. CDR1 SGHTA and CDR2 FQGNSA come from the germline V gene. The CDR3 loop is CASNLGGVTYEQYF. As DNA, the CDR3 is TGTGCCAGCAACCTAGGGGGCGTAACCTACGAGCAGTACTTC.

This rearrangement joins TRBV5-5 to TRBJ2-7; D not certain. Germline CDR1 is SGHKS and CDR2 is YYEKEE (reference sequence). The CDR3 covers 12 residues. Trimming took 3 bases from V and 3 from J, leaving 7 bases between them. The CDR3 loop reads CASSSSGYEQYF. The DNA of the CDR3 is TGTGCCAGCAGCTCCAGTGGCTACGAGCAGTACTTC. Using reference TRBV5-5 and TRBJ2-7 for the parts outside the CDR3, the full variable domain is DAGVTQSPTHLIKTRGQQVTLRCSPISGHKSVSWYQQVLGQGPQFIFQYYEKEERGRGNFPDRFSARQFPNYSSELNVNALLLGDSALYLCASSSSGYEQYFGPGTRLTVT.

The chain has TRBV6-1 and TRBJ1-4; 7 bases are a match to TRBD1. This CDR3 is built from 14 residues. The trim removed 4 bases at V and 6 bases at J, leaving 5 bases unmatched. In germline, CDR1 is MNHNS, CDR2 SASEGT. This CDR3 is CASSATGEDEKLFF. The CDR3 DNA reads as TGTGCCAGCAGTGCCACAGGGGAGGATGAAAAACTGTTTTTT.

The CDR3 sequence is CASSPSSSYNEQFF. CDR3 nucleotide sequence: TGTGCCAGCTCACCGTCCAGCTCCTACAATGAGCAGTTCTTC. This chain uses TRBV18 with TRBJ2-1; no clear D. CDR1 and CDR2 from the germline V gene are KGHSH and LQKENI. The V and J ends lost 3 bases and 0 bases respectively, with 6 bases between them. The CDR3 is 14 residues long.

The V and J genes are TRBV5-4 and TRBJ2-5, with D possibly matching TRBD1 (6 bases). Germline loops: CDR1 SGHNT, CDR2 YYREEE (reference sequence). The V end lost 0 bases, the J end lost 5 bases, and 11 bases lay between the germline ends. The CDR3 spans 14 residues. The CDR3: CASSLAGVGETQYF. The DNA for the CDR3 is TGTGCCAGCAGCTTGGCAGGGGTCGGGGAGACCCAGTACTTC.